A single sample gave rise to the 22 T cell receptor beta chains below, sequenced in a study of low-dose radiotherapy and immunotherapy resistance in tumors (dated by TCRdb to 2021 to 2024). This sample's time point label indicates: before trial treatment. The instrument was an Illumina HiSeq 2500. First-strand cDNA was synthesized with Superscript III and a set of TRAV- and TRBV-specific primers, covering both TCRalpha and TCRbeta chains. TCRs were amplified for 15 to 20 PCR cycles with Phusion, using a constant-region primer paired with the adapter attached to the V primers. TCRdb trimmed public reads at Q25 via fastp, called clones via MiXCR and kept in-frame beta chains. All rows with the same CDR3 protein become a single entry with the most common DNA and genes. The sample includes 54,000 or so distinct CDR3 sequences, with 20% to 25% observed a single time. The ten largest clones take up about 6% of the sample.

Sequencing was performed on PBMCs, taken before treatment. The origin of the receptors is a male donor with prostate cancer.

In this sample, this clonotype turned up many times. The rearrangement links TRBV7-2 to TRBJ2-1; 7 bases fit TRBD2. Trimming removed 1 base from V and 4 bases from J; junction bases left unmatched: 10. Per germline, CDR1 SGHTA and CDR2 FQGNSA. The CDR3 length is 17 residues. In DNA form, the CDR3 reads TGTGCCAGCAGCTTAGGACGACCGCTAGCGGCTTACAATGAGCAGTTCTTC. Amino acids: CASSLGRPLAAYNEQFF.

The chain joins TRBV5-6 to TRBJ1-1; 9 bases agree with TRBD1. CDR1 and CDR2 from the germline V gene are SGHDT and YYEEEE. The CDR3 runs to 13 residues. V was clipped by 5 bases and J by 4 bases; unmatched bases: 3. CDR3 region: CASSMTGGTEAFF. The CDR3 DNA reads TGTGCCAGCAGTATGACAGGGGGCACTGAAGCTTTCTTT.

This clonotype has at least ten counts. The V call is TRBV20-1, the J call TRBJ1-1; no firm D call. CDR1 is DFQATT, CDR2 SNEGSKA, per germline (reference sequence). The CDR3 runs to 14 residues. V was trimmed by 0 bases and J by 1 base, leaving 9 bases between them. In DNA, the CDR3 is TGCAGTGCTAGAGAGGTGGAGCCGAACACTGAAGCTTTCTTT. Its translation: CSAREVEPNTEAFF.

Worth noting for this clonotype: A far larger clone differs by one base, so this is likely a read error. The chain links TRBV28 to TRBJ1-1; D possibly corresponds to TRBD1 (5 bases). V dropped 6 bases and J dropped 3 bases, with 11 bases sitting between them. Per germline, CDR1 MDHEN and CDR2 SYDVKM. The CDR3 is made up of 13 amino acids. The CDR3 DNA reads as TGTGCCAGCAGCCGAGGGGAGGACACTGAAGCTTTCTTT. It codes for CASSRGEDTEAFF.

This clonotype was observed at least ten times. The V call is TRBV5-1, the J call TRBJ1-4; a weak D match, TRBD1 (5 bases). The CDR3 consists of 15 residues. Germline CDR1 and CDR2: SGHRS and YFSETQ. V lost 4 bases to trimming and J lost 9 bases, with 19 bases between them. CDR3 nucleotide sequence: TGCGCCAGCAGCCCAGGTGAGGGGTCGGTGAAAAAACTGTTTTTT. This translates into CASSPGEGSVKKLFF.

Ten or more counts support this clonotype. This sequence joins TRBV6-2 or TRBV6-3 and TRBJ2-1, with D unclear. CDR1 is MNHEY and CDR2 is SVGEGT in the germline V gene. Trimming cost V 5 bases and J 2 bases, with 16 bases left between them. The CDR3 has 16 amino acids. The CDR3 sequence is CASSEEQGQPYNEQFF. CDR3 DNA: TGTGCCAGCAGTGAAGAGCAAGGGCAGCCCTACAATGAGCAGTTCTTC.

This clonotype was seen ten or more times. The V and J genes are TRBV7-9 and TRBJ1-2; D is perhaps TRBD1 (5 bases). Germline CDR1 reads SEHNR; CDR2 reads FQNEAQ (reference sequence). The CDR3 length is 12 residues. Trimming removed 5 bases at V and 4 bases at J, with 8 bases between. The CDR3 DNA follows: TGTGCCAGCAGCCTCGACAGCTATGGCTACACCTTC. This translates into CASSLDSYGYTF. Full variable domain (missing parts from reference TRBV7-9 and TRBJ1-2): DTGVSQNPRHKITKRGQNVTFRCDPISEHNRLYWYRQTLGQGPEFLTYFQNEAQLEKSRLLSDRFSAERPKGSFSTLEIQRTEQGDSAMYLCASSLDSYGYTFGSGTRLTVV.

This clonotype was seen many times. The chain is built from TRBV7-3 and TRBJ2-2; TRBD1 aligns across 8 bases. The ends lost 5 bases at V and 1 base at J; junction bases unmatched: 6. The germline CDR1 and CDR2 sequences are SGHTA and FQGTGA. The CDR3 has 16 amino acids. The CDR3 spells CASSVSGTGNTGELFF. CDR3 bases: TGTGCCAGCAGCGTCTCCGGGACAGGGAACACCGGGGAGCTGTTTTTT.

V gene TRBV5-1 combines with J gene TRBJ2-2; no firm D call. Germline values: CDR1 SGHRS, CDR2 YFSETQ. Trimming removed 7 bases from V and 4 bases from J, with 14 bases in between. This CDR3 has 14 amino acids. The DNA of the CDR3 is TGCGCCAGCGCCTCCGGGCTGTCCACCGGGGAGCTGTTTTTT. It codes for CASASGLSTGELFF.

This clonotype was detected many times. This rearrangement joins TRBV7-9 to TRBJ2-1; 8 bases map to TRBD1. Germline V gives CDR1 SEHNR, CDR2 FQNEAQ (reference sequence). After removal of 5 bases from V and 7 bases from J, the junction contained 4 bases not matched to a gene. The CDR3 has 13 residues. The CDR3 DNA reads TGTGCCAGCAGCACCAGGGGGCTTAATGAGCAGTTCTTC. This codes for CASSTRGLNEQFF. Supplemented by reference TRBV7-9 and TRBJ2-1, the full variable domain reads DTGVSQNPRHKITKRGQNVTFRCDPISEHNRLYWYRQTLGQGPEFLTYFQNEAQLEKSRLLSDRFSAERPKGSFSTLEIQRTEQGDSAMYLCASSTRGLNEQFFGPGTRLTVL.

The table lists this clonotype with many counts. V gene TRBV5-1 combines with J gene TRBJ2-7; D ambiguous. CDR3 length equals 13 residues. The germline V and J ends were trimmed by 3 bases and 7 bases, with 14 bases remaining between them. CDR1 and CDR2 (germline): SGHRS, YFSETQ. CDR3 in amino acids: CASSSTGFEEQYF. DNA for the CDR3: TGCGCCAGCAGCTCGACCGGGTTTGAGGAGCAGTACTTC.

J is TRBJ2-5 and V is TRBV28, with 13 nucleotides matching TRBD2. The CDR3 loop spans 16 amino acids. The trim removed 5 bases at V and 5 bases at J, leaving 8 bases unmatched. Germline V gene lookup returns CDR1 MDHEN and CDR2 SYDVKM. The CDR3 DNA follows: TGTGCCAGCAGTCATACTAGCGGGGGGGGCCCGGAGACCCAGTACTTC. Translating it yields CASSHTSGGGPETQYF.

In its sample, this clonotype was seen many times. The V call is TRBV7-2, the J call TRBJ2-7; TRBD1 is a possible D gene (6 bases). V was pared by 4 bases and J by 0 bases, with 13 bases between. Germline V gene sequence: CDR1 SGHTA, CDR2 FQGNSA. CDR3 size: 15 residues. CDR3 protein: CASSSGRGPSYEQYF. CDR3 DNA sequence: TGTGCCAGCAGCTCAGGCAGGGGACCCTCCTACGAGCAGTACTTC.

On this clonotype itself: A far larger clone is a single base away, which makes a read error likely. This chain uses TRBV7-9 with TRBJ1-2; D not certain. Germline values: CDR1 SEHNR, CDR2 FQNEAQ (reference sequence). V lost 1 base and J lost 14, with 14 bases in between. The CDR3 runs to 12 residues. CDR3 protein: CASSLGIGPLTF. CDR3 sequence (DNA): TGTGCCAGCAGCTTAGGTATCGGGCCGCTAACCTTC. Looking up the rest from reference TRBV7-9 and TRBJ1-2 gives the full variable domain: DTGVSQNPRHKITKRGQNVTFRCDPISEHNRLYWYRQTLGQGPEFLTYFQNEAQLEKSRLLSDRFSAERPKGSFSTLEIQRTEQGDSAMYLCASSLGIGPLTFGSGTRLTVV.

This clonotype has at least ten counts. The rearrangement links TRBV27 to TRBJ2-2; D is uncertain. The CDR3 loop spans 17 amino acids. Trimming removed 2 bases at V and 1 base at J, with 14 bases between. Germline V CDR1 and CDR2: MNHEY, SMNVEV (reference sequence). The CDR3 protein is CASSLAVRFGNTGELFF. The CDR3 region has the DNA TGTGCCAGCAGTTTAGCAGTCCGGTTCGGGAACACCGGGGAGCTGTTTTTT.

This clonotype has at least ten counts. The V call is TRBV11-2, the J call TRBJ2-2; no clear D. The V gene's germline CDR1 is SGHAT and CDR2 FQNNGV. The CDR3 runs to 14 residues. V was cut by 0 bases and J by 5 bases, with 7 bases left in between. The CDR3: CASSLDRLTGELFF. In DNA form, the CDR3 reads TGTGCCAGCAGCTTAGATCGTCTGACCGGGGAGCTGTTTTTT.

The table lists this clonotype with many counts. This chain uses TRBV18 with TRBJ1-1; D gene unclear. Germline assignment: CDR1 KGHSH and CDR2 LQKENI. Trimming took 6 bases from V and 7 from J, leaving 12 bases between them. The CDR3 is made up of 12 amino acids. CDR3 coding DNA: TGTGCCAGCTCCCAGTCAAGGGATGAAGCTTTCTTT. Protein: CASSQSRDEAFF.

The chain is built from TRBV5-5 and TRBJ1-5; D not resolved. V was trimmed by 0 bases and J by 0 bases, leaving 7 bases between them. CDR3 length: 15 amino acids. Germline-derived CDR1 and CDR2 are SGHKS and YYEKEE (reference sequence). The CDR3: CASSLVTVSNQPQHF. CDR3 in DNA: TGTGCCAGCAGCTTGGTCACGGTTAGCAATCAGCCCCAGCATTTT. Full variable domain (outside the CDR3, taken from reference TRBV5-5 and TRBJ1-5): DAGVTQSPTHLIKTRGQQVTLRCSPISGHKSVSWYQQVLGQGPQFIFQYYEKEERGRGNFPDRFSARQFPNYSSELNVNALLLGDSALYLCASSLVTVSNQPQHFGDGTRLSIL.

This clonotype was seen repeatedly, ten times or more. The CDR3 DNA reads TGTGCCAGCAGTTACTCGAGAGGGGGGAGGGCCGGGACCGGGGAGCTGTTTTTT. Protein: CASSYSRGGRAGTGELFF. The chain employs TRBV6-2 or TRBV6-3 and TRBJ2-2; D perhaps matches TRBD2 (7 bases). The germline gives CDR1 MNHEY, CDR2 SVGEGT. V was shortened by 0 bases and J by 5 bases, with 19 bases between the two germline ends. CDR3 size: 18 residues.

CDR3 region: CSAEPQMNTEAFF. For the CDR3, the DNA is TGCAGTGCCGAGCCTCAAATGAACACTGAAGCTTTCTTT. The chain links TRBV20-1 to TRBJ1-1; D is unresolved. Germline V CDR1 and CDR2: DFQATT, SNEGSKA (reference sequence). The CDR3 consists of 13 residues. V was pared by 6 bases and J by 0 bases, with 11 bases between.

This clonotype came up many times. At one boundary the junction diverges from the germline segment, which might be a read error. V is TRBV29-1 and J is TRBJ2-7, with no clear D. Germline-derived CDR1 and CDR2 are SQVTM and ANQGSEA. The CDR3 covers 12 residues. The CDR3 nucleotides read TGCAGCGTCGAAGGATACTCCTACGAGCAGTACTTC. It is translated as CSVEGYSYEQYF.

This clonotype has ten or more counts. The V call is TRBV20-1, the J call TRBJ2-7; no clear D. Germline assignment: CDR1 DFQATT and CDR2 SNEGSKA (reference sequence). The CDR3 extends over 14 amino acids. Deletions cut 5 bases from V and 2 bases from J, with 16 bases between. CDR3 coding DNA: TGCAGTGCTTCCCGGGCCTCAGGTACCTACGAGCAGTACTTC. Translated: CSASRASGTYEQYF.